These 20 T cell receptor beta chains were all obtained from the same sample, sequenced in a study of T cell changes during pregnancy in multiple sclerosis. Using immunoSEQ multiplex PCR, the repertoire was profiled, and TCRdb retains in-frame clones only, with some absent. Of under 20,000 clones listed, about four fifths are singletons. Material: CD8+ T cells from peripheral blood mononuclear cells, obtained in the second trimester of pregnancy. Receptors were obtained from a female donor in good health, enrolled as a control in a pregnancy study.

The J gene is TRBJ2-5, the V gene TRBV4-3; 8 positions match TRBD2. The CDR3 is 15 residues long. The V gene end was trimmed by 3 bases and the J gene end by 4 bases; junction bases not matched to a gene: 7. CDR1 and CDR2 from the germline V gene are LGHNA and YSLEER. Here the CDR3 reads CASSHGAGGSETQYF. The CDR3 DNA is TGCGCCAGCAGCCACGGGGCGGGGGGATCAGAGACCCAGTACTTC.

CDR3 nucleotides: TGCGCCAGCAGCCTACAGGGGATGTACGAGCAGTACTTC. Amino acids: CASSLQGMYEQYF. The chain uses TRBV5-1 and TRBJ2-7, with 7 bases aligning to TRBD1. With 4 bases clipped from V and 4 bases from J, the junction kept 5 bases outside the gene matches. Germline CDR1 and CDR2: SGHRS and YFSETQ. The CDR3 has 13 residues.

The CDR3 DNA follows: TGCGCCAGCAGCCAAAGCTTCGGGGCCAACGTCCTGACTTTC. Amino acids: CASSQSFGANVLTF. V gene TRBV4-3 combines with J gene TRBJ2-6, with D hard to call. Trimming left V 2 bases short and J 4 bases short, with 6 bases between. Germline V gene data show CDR1 as LGHNA and CDR2 as YSLEER. This CDR3 spans 14 amino acids.

The chain recombines TRBV29-1 with TRBJ1-2, with unresolved D. This CDR3 has 14 amino acids. CDR1 SQVTM and CDR2 ANQGSEA come from the germline V gene. The V end was cut by 3 bases, the J end by 6 bases, with 17 bases between. The CDR3 sequence is CSVDLGTSKHGYTF. In DNA, the CDR3 is TGCAGCGTTGATCTAGGAACCAGCAAACATGGCTACACCTTC.

Within the sample, this clone is medium-sized (0.01 to 0.1%). The chain links TRBV6-5 to TRBJ1-5; a weak D match, TRBD1 (5 bases). V dropped 0 bases and J dropped 10 bases, with 10 bases sitting between them. The CDR3 contains 13 residues. The germline CDR1 and CDR2 sequences are MNHEY and SVGAGI. In DNA, the CDR3 is TGTGCCAGCAGTTACTCGAAAGGGGCCCCCCAGCATTTT. Translation gives CASSYSKGAPQHF.

This chain uses TRBV10-3 with TRBJ2-1; TRBD2 agrees at 7 bases. The junction had 2 bases not matched to a gene; V was cut back by 4 bases and J by 2 bases. Germline V gene sequence: CDR1 ENHRY, CDR2 SYGVKD. The CDR3 has 14 amino acids. CDR3 loop: CAISGGRAYNEQFF. The CDR3 region has the DNA TGTGCCATCAGTGGAGGGAGGGCCTACAATGAGCAGTTCTTC.

The chain joins TRBV27 to TRBJ1-5; 9 bases map to TRBD1. The germline gives CDR1 MNHEY, CDR2 SMNVEV (reference sequence). The V gene end was trimmed by 7 bases and the J gene end by 4 bases; junction bases not matched to a gene: 5. This CDR3 is 14 amino acids long. The CDR3 nucleotides are TGTGCCAGCAAGACAGGGGGTAGGAATCAGCCCCAGCATTTT. Protein product: CASKTGGRNQPQHF.

The genes are TRBV7-9 and TRBJ2-7; 8 bases are a match to TRBD1. CDR1 and CDR2 from the germline V gene are SEHNR and FQNEAQ (reference sequence). The trim removed 3 bases at V and 7 bases at J, leaving 5 bases unmatched. The CDR3 covers 13 residues. The CDR3 reads CASSFGQGLEQYF. In DNA form, the CDR3 reads TGTGCCAGCAGCTTCGGACAGGGCCTAGAGCAGTACTTC.

The CDR3 sequence: CASSSNRGVTNEKLFF. In DNA form, the CDR3 reads TGTGCCAGCAGTTCCAACAGGGGTGTAACTAATGAAAAACTGTTTTTT. The chain is built from TRBV7-2 and TRBJ1-4; TRBD1 matches at 7 bases. The CDR3 has 16 amino acids. V trimming: 6 bases; J trimming: 1 base; junction bases outside the gene matches: 8. Germline CDR1 SGHTA, CDR2 FQGNSA.

The chain links TRBV4-3 to TRBJ1-4; possible D gene TRBD1, 6 bases. CDR3 length: 17 residues. The germline CDR1 and CDR2 sequences are LGHNA and YSLEER. The V gene lost 0 bases and the J gene lost 4 bases, with 15 bases spanning the gap. CDR3 nucleotide sequence: TGCGCCAGCAGCCAAGATTTTTTTGGGGGCTTTAATGAAAAACTGTTTTTT. Translation: CASSQDFFGGFNEKLFF.

Only a few counts were recorded for this clone. The chain carries TRBV11-1 and TRBJ1-3; 8 nucleotides line up with TRBD1. CDR1 is SGHAT and CDR2 is FQDESV in the germline V gene (reference sequence). V was clipped by 10 bases and J by 9 bases; unmatched bases: 11. The CDR3 sequence is 13 residues long. The CDR3 spells CATSTGDSGTIYF. The CDR3 region has the DNA TGTGCCACCTCGACAGGGGATTCCGGCACCATATATTTT.

The rearrangement links TRBV6-5 to TRBJ1-1; 7 nucleotides match TRBD1. Per germline, CDR1 MNHEY and CDR2 SVGAGI. V shed 3 bases and J 4 bases; nucleotides not matched to a gene: 5. This CDR3 spans 14 amino acids. CDR3 sequence reads: CASSYYQGGTEAFF. Here the CDR3 DNA reads TGTGCCAGCAGTTATTACCAGGGGGGCACTGAAGCTTTCTTT.

The chain joins TRBV13 to TRBJ2-1; 7 nucleotides align to TRBD1. CDR1 is PRHDT and CDR2 is FYEKMQ in the germline V gene (reference sequence). After removal of 1 base from V and 1 base from J, the junction contained 4 bases not matched to a gene. The CDR3 totals 16 residues. CDR3 sequence (DNA): TGTGCCAGCAGCTTAGAGGGGACAGATTCCTACAATGAGCAGTTCTTC. Amino acids: CASSLEGTDSYNEQFF.

The chain uses TRBV4-3 and TRBJ2-3, with 7 bases that match TRBD1. The CDR3 has 18 residues. The junction had 13 bases not matched to a gene; V was cut back by 0 bases and J by 4 bases. The germline V gene has CDR1 LGHNA and CDR2 YSLEER. The CDR3 region has the DNA TGCGCCAGCAGCCAAGAGAGTTGGGACAGCCTAGGACCAGATACGCAGTATTTT. The encoded protein is CASSQESWDSLGPDTQYF.

V and J are TRBV4-3 and TRBJ2-1; D possibly corresponds to TRBD2 (5 bases). This CDR3 has 13 residues. Germline V gene lookup returns CDR1 LGHNA and CDR2 YSLEER. V was trimmed by 0 bases and J by 10 bases, leaving 10 bases between them. CDR3: CASSQEFEGEQFF. The CDR3, as DNA: TGCGCCAGCAGCCAAGAATTTGAGGGCGAGCAGTTCTTC.

This clone was counted only a few times. The rearrangement links TRBV6-5 to TRBJ1-1, with D possibly TRBD1 on 5 matching bases. The V end was cut by 6 bases, the J end by 1 base, with 9 bases between. Per germline, CDR1 MNHEY and CDR2 SVGAGI. The CDR3 is 13 residues long. The CDR3 reads CASRTDRNTEAFF. The CDR3 coding sequence is TGTGCCAGCAGGACAGACAGGAACACTGAAGCTTTCTTT.

This rearrangement joins TRBV10-3 to TRBJ2-7; 7 nucleotides agree with TRBD1. The germline CDR1 and CDR2 sequences are ENHRY and SYGVKD. This CDR3 is 15 amino acids long. With 4 bases clipped from V and 2 bases from J, the junction kept 8 bases outside the gene matches. Here the CDR3 DNA reads TGTGCCATCAGTGGTAGGAGACAGGGTGCCTACGAGCAGTACTTC. This sequence encodes CAISGRRQGAYEQYF.

The chain recombines TRBV28 with TRBJ1-1; D ambiguous. Trimming cost V 3 bases and J 5 bases, with 7 bases left between them. This CDR3 region has 12 residues. The germline CDR1 and CDR2 sequences are MDHEN and SYDVKM. CDR3 DNA: TGTGCCAGCAGTTTCGAGGAGACTGAAGCTTTCTTT. Its translation: CASSFEETEAFF.

This chain connects TRBV4-3 to TRBJ1-4; the D gene is possibly TRBD1 (5 bases). CDR3 length: 13 amino acids. V gave up 1 base and J gave up 8 bases, with 8 bases separating them. From germline, CDR1 is LGHNA and CDR2 YSLEER. The CDR3 region is CASSQVQGEKLFF. DNA for the CDR3: TGCGCCAGCAGCCAAGTTCAGGGCGAAAAACTGTTTTTT.

The chain links TRBV14 to TRBJ1-2; 7 nucleotides agree with TRBD1. This CDR3 region has 14 residues. Germline CDR1 reads SGHDN; CDR2 reads FVKESK. Trimming cost V 4 bases and J 4 bases; bases outside gene matches: 6. Here the CDR3 DNA reads TGTGCCAGCAGCCCCAGGGGGTTTGGCTATGGCTACACCTTC. Translating it yields CASSPRGFGYGYTF.